The rows below give T cell receptor beta chains drawn from one sample of a study of shared clonotypes between healthy human individuals. TCRdb's table, derived via immunoSEQ multiplex PCR, lists solely in-frame clones and lacks some. Of roughly 120,000 clones in the sample, about two thirds were seen once. Material: memory CD8+ T cells sorted from blood. Source of these receptors: a woman under 40 in good health. Both conserved end residues are part of each CDR3. D genes are given only for firm matches. For some rows the clone size is stated as once, few or many, or as a class when expanded; others skip it.

cdr3_length clone_size j_call d_call v_call cdr3_aa cdr3_nt
13 . TRBJ1-1 . TRBV10-1 CASSTGMNTEAFF TGCGCCAGTTCGACGGGGATGAACACTGAAGCTTTCTTT
14 . TRBJ2-7 TRBD1 TRBV10-1 CASSGTGTLGEQYF TGCGCCAGCAGTGGGACAGGGACCCTCGGCGAGCAGTACTTC
14 . TRBJ2-7 TRBD2 TRBV29-1 CSVRGLASSYEQYF TGCAGCGTACGCGGACTAGCGAGCTCCTACGAGCAGTACTTC
15 once TRBJ2-3 . TRBV7-6 CASSLLAQNTDTQYF TGTGCCAGCAGCTTACTAGCACAGAACACAGATACGCAGTATTTT
16 . TRBJ1-2 TRBD1 TRBV28 CASSFPGQGGNYGYTF TGTGCCAGCAGTTTTCCGGGACAGGGGGGCAACTATGGCTACACCTTC
16 many TRBJ2-1 . TRBV25-1 CASSDNTRITYNEQFF TGTGCCAGCAGTGACAACACCCGGATCACCTACAATGAGCAGTTCTTC
18 . TRBJ1-1 . TRBV10-3 CAISGIKNRDLRNTEAFF TGTGCCATCAGCGGGATTAAAAACAGGGATCTCAGGAACACTGAAGCTTTCTTT
11 few TRBJ1-5 . TRBV9 CASRINQPQHF TGTGCCAGCAGGATCAATCAGCCCCAGCATTTT
15 . TRBJ1-2 TRBD1 TRBV10-2 CASSPPPGGLYGYTF TGCGCCAGCAGCCCACCCCCAGGGGGCCTATATGGCTACACCTTC
15 . TRBJ1-5 TRBD1 TRBV7-9 CASSPQGAGNQPQHF TGTGCCAGCAGCCCACAGGGGGCCGGCAATCAGCCCCAGCATTTT
14 . TRBJ2-7 TRBD1 TRBV5-1 CASSPTDRGGEQYF TGCGCCAGCAGCCCTACGGACAGGGGTGGCGAGCAGTACTTC
17 . TRBJ2-7 . TRBV5-6 CASSRNYRDSCTYEQYF TGTGCCAGCAGCCGGAACTATCGGGATTCGTGTACCTACGAGCAGTACTTC
13 few TRBJ2-7 TRBD1 TRBV30 CAWIGDRGYEQYF TGTGCCTGGATAGGGGACAGGGGGTACGAGCAGTACTTC
14 few TRBJ1-4 TRBD1 TRBV27 CASSSDREPEKLFF TGTGCCAGCAGTTCCGACAGGGAACCCGAAAAACTGTTTTTT
17 . TRBJ1-4 . TRBV28 CASSLLGLAQGKEKLFF TGTGCCAGCAGTTTACTCGGGCTGGCTCAGGGGAAGGAAAAACTGTTTTTT
15 . TRBJ1-5 . TRBV19 CASSIISNSNQPQHF TGTGCCAGTAGTATCATAAGCAATAGCAATCAGCCCCAGCATTTT
15 . TRBJ2-5 TRBD2 TRBV19 CASSTGTSGSETQYF TGTGCCAGTAGTACAGGGACTAGCGGGAGTGAGACCCAGTACTTC
15 . TRBJ1-1 . TRBV30 CAWSAGELMNTEAFF TGTGCCTGGAGTGCAGGGGAACTCATGAACACTGAAGCTTTCTTT
14 few TRBJ2-5 . TRBV7-9 CASSLSPTQETQYF TGTGCCAGCAGCTTAAGCCCCACCCAAGAGACCCAGTACTTC
15 few TRBJ1-5 . TRBV11-2 CASSLLSGLGQPQHF TGTGCCAGCAGCTTATTGTCGGGACTGGGCCAGCCCCAGCATTTT
16 . TRBJ2-5 TRBD1 TRBV28 CASSGGQGAREETQYF TGTGCCAGCAGTGGGGGACAGGGGGCGAGGGAAGAGACCCAGTACTTC
14 . TRBJ2-7 . TRBV6-5 CASSYGAVTYEQYF TGTGCCAGCAGTTACGGGGCAGTTACCTACGAGCAGTACTTC
14 . TRBJ2-7 . TRBV23-1 CASSQEGGSYEQYF TGCGCCAGCAGTCAGGAGGGGGGGTCCTACGAGCAGTACTTC
16 once TRBJ2-3 . TRBV4-1 CASSQAPGRLGDTQYF TGCGCCAGCAGCCAAGCCCCTGGGCGGTTGGGAGATACGCAGTATTTT
14 . TRBJ2-7 . TRBV19 CASSPRAGGYEQYF TGTGCCAGTAGTCCCCGTGCAGGGGGGTACGAGCAGTACTTC